This T cell receptor (beta chain) is from a study of cytomegalovirus exposure and HLA in healthy donors. With respect to this clone: Antigen: not known.

With 60 Vbeta and 13 Jbeta primers, the PCR was carried out. The repertoire was sequenced with immunoSEQ multiplex PCR; TCRdb's copy has only in-frame clones and lacks some. The table lists under 85,000 clones, about four fifths of them singletons. Findings of the study overall: In a later analysis, a missense DCLRE1C variant was linked to TCR beta V- and J-gene trimming.

The CDR3 is made up of 11 amino acids. Germline lookup yields CDR1 MNHEY and CDR2 SMNVEV (reference sequence). Trimming left V 8 bases short and J 4 bases short, with 9 bases between. The chain is built from TRBV27 and TRBJ2-7; the D is unclear. The TCR comes from a man aged 40-49 years in good health and CMV-seronegative. Sequenced material: PBMCs. CDR3 nucleotides: TGTGCCAGCCAACAAGAATACGAGCAGTACTTC. It specifies CASQQEYEQYF.